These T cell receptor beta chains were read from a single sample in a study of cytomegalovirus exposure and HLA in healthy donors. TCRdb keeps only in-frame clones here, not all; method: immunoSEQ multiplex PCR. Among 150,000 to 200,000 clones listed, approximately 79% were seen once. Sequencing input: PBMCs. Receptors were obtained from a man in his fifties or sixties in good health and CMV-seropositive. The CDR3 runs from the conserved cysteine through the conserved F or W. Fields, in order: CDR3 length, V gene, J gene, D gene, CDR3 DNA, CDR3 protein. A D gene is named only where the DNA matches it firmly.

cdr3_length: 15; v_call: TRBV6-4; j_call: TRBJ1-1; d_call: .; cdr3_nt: TGTGCCAGCAGTGACTCGGTCAGGGCGAACACTGAAGCTTTCTTT; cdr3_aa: CASSDSVRANTEAFF
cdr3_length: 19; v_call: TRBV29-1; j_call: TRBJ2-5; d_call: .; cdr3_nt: TGCAGCGTTGATCAGGCGTTCCGGGCTCCACGGGAGCAAAGAGAGACCCAGTACTTC; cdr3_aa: CSVDQAFRAPREQRETQYF
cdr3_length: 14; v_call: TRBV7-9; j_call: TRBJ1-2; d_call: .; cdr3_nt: TGTTCCAGCAGCTTCGGGGAAGCCGTCTATGGCTACACCTTC; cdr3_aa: CSSSFGEAVYGYTF
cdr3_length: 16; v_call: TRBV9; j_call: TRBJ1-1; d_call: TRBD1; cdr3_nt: TGTGCCAGCAGCGCTGGACAGGGCTCGTCCCAAACTGAAGCTTTCTTT; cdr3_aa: CASSAGQGSSQTEAFF
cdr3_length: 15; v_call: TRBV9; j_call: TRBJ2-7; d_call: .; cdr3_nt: TGTGCCAGCAGCGTAGGACCCCAGGGAACCGACGAGCAGTACTTC; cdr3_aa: CASSVGPQGTDEQYF
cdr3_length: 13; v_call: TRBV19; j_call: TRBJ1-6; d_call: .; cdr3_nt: TGTGCCAGTAGTGACAGGTCGAATTCACCCCTCCACTTT; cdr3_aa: CASSDRSNSPLHF
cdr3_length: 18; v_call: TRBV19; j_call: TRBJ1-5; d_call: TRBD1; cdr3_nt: TGTGCCAGTAGTTTCCTAACGGGACAGGGGGCTCATAATCAGCCCCAGCATTTT; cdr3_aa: CASSFLTGQGAHNQPQHF
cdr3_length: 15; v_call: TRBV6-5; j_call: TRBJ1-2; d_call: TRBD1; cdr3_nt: TGTGCCAGCAGAAAAACAGGGGGTGTTAACTATGGCTACACCTTC; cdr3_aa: CASRKTGGVNYGYTF
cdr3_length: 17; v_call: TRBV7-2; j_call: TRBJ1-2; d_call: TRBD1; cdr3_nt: TGTGCCAGCAGCTCGCCCTCGGGGCAGGGGGATAACTATGGCTACACCTTC; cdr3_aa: CASSSPSGQGDNYGYTF
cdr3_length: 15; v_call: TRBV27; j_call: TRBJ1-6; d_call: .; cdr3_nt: TGTGCCAGCAGTTTAGAAGGGGGAGTCAGTTCACCCCTCCACTTT; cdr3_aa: CASSLEGGVSSPLHF
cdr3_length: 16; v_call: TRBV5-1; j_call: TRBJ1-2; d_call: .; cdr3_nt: TGCGCCAGCAGCTCGAGCCCCTTCCAGGGATCCTATGGCTACACCTTC; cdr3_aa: CASSSSPFQGSYGYTF
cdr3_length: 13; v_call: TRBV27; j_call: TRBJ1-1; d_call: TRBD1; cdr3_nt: TGTGCCAGCACTAAGGACAGGCGGCTGATAGCTTTCTTT; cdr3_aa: CASTKDRRLIAFF
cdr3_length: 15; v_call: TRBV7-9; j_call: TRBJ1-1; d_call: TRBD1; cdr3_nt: TGTGCCAGCAGCTTAGCCCAGGGGGCGAGCACTGAAGCTTTCTTT; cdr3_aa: CASSLAQGASTEAFF
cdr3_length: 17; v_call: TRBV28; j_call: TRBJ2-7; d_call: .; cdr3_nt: TGTGCCAGCAGTTTTCTTAGTCCGGACTCTTCGTCCTACGAGCAGTACTTC; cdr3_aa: CASSFLSPDSSSYEQYF
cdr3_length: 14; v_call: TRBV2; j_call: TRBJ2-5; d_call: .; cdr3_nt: TGTGCCAGCAGTTACCTTGAGATCCAAGAGACCCAGTACTTC; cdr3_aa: CASSYLEIQETQYF
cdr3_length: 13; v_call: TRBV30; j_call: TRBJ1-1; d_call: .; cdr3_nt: TGTGCCTGGAGTTTATCAGAAGACACTGAAGCTTTCTTT; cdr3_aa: CAWSLSEDTEAFF
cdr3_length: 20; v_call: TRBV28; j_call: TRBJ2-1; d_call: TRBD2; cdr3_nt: TGTGCCAGCAGTTTAACGATTAGACTAGCGGGTCCTAGCTCCTACAATGAGCAGTTCTTC; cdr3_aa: CASSLTIRLAGPSSYNEQFF